The rows below give T cell receptor beta chains drawn from one sample of a study of T cells in Graves' hyperthyroidism and ophthalmopathy. TCRdb redid the calling of the multiplex PCR reads with MiXCR, one entry per CDR3 protein. The top ten clones hold around 31% of a sample with about 290,000 distinct CDR3 sequences, about 15% of them seen once. The sample comprised blood. The receptors shown here come from a woman in her fifties or sixties with Graves' hyperthyroidism that later progressed to Graves' ophthalmopathy. Each CDR3 is given with its conserved first and last residue. Fields, in order: J gene, V gene, CDR3 protein.

TRBJ2-1,TRBV19,CASSMQAGGPYNEQFF
TRBJ2-1,TRBV3-1,CASSLAAYNEQFF
TRBJ1-6,TRBV7-3,CASSTTIGSPLHF
TRBJ1-1,TRBV12-3/TRBV12-4,CASSPQGVSTEAFF
TRBJ2-7,TRBV11-3,CASSLVSSGRTHEQYF
TRBJ1-5,TRBV18,CASSPGTGNNQPQHF
TRBJ2-1,TRBV30,CAWSSAYLGTYNEQFF
TRBJ2-7,TRBV5-6,CASRVGREYEQYF
TRBJ2-7,TRBV2,CASRGTSGGYEQYF
TRBJ2-7,TRBV5-5,CASLSVGTYEQYF
TRBJ2-3,TRBV3-1,CASRPTSGLTPDTQYF
TRBJ2-1,TRBV7-9,CASSLDGVQFF
TRBJ1-1,TRBV19,CASSPTGGITEAFF
TRBJ2-1,TRBV2,CARGGAKPGVVENNEQFF
TRBJ1-2,TRBV27,CASANPPGRDGYTF
TRBJ2-7,TRBV30,CAWSGGVSEQYF
TRBJ2-2,TRBV20-1,CSARTGTPTGELFF
TRBJ1-4,TRBV2,CASILGGLKATNEKLFF
TRBJ2-7,TRBV7-3,CASSLGGAGEREQYF
TRBJ1-6,TRBV3-1,CASSQYRGQDNSPLHF
TRBJ2-5,TRBV4-1,CASSQEWGLERETQYF
TRBJ1-5,TRBV19,CASSMIIGNQPQHF
TRBJ1-2,TRBV9,CASSVANPVHGYTF
TRBJ2-7,TRBV28,CASKASRRKQYF
TRBJ2-5,TRBV28,CASIPSLAEGETQYF
TRBJ2-7,TRBV6-1,CAISDTKTSGTLGEQYF
TRBJ2-3,TRBV20-1,CSASGLVRTQYF
TRBJ2-3,TRBV6-1,CASGQGVLGTDTQYF
TRBJ1-5,TRBV27,CASSFRGAQQPQHF
TRBJ2-5,TRBV7-2,CASSLLGWETQYF
TRBJ2-2,TRBV5-6,CASSFYSELNTGELFF
TRBJ2-7,TRBV5-8,CASSLSGRGGYEQYF
TRBJ2-1,TRBV27,CASSLGRYNNEQFF
TRBJ2-1,TRBV10-3,CAISEVSGSNEQFF
TRBJ2-1,TRBV7-3,CASSPLAGGPGYNEQFF
TRBJ2-3,TRBV5-1,CASSLMGWDTDTQYF
TRBJ1-5,TRBV18,CASSPGEGDAGRQPQHF
TRBJ2-1,TRBV28,CASSRLAGGHNEQFF
TRBJ2-7,TRBV7-8,CASSQGDIMYEQYF
TRBJ2-5,TRBV10-3,CAISEAATGETQYF
TRBJ2-3,TRBV20-1,CSALTADTQYF
TRBJ1-5,TRBV5-1,CASSLGLGRDQPQHF